This note documents a single T cell receptor beta chain sequence. Since a much larger clone is just one base distant, this may be a read error. Using two-round multiplex PCR, the authors amplified TCR beta CDR3 from genomic DNA. Primers (each specific to one TRBV or TRBJ gene) were used in first-round PCR. MiXCR, applied by TCRdb to the multiplex PCR reads, yields one record per CDR3 protein. The sample includes around 15,000 distinct CDR3 sequences, roughly 45% of them seen just once. The data are from a study of prognosis after radiotherapy for stage I lung cancer. CDR1 and CDR2 from the germline V gene are DFQATT and SNEGSKA (reference sequence). This CDR3 is built from 13 residues.

The chain links TRBV20-1 to TRBJ2-7, with a weak D call TRBD1 (5 bases). The clonotype comes from a donor at least 50 years old with non-small cell lung cancer. The sequencing used PBMCs, collected before or after stereotactic body radiation therapy (not recorded which). The CDR3 DNA sequence: TGCATTGCTAGAGGACACCTCTCCTACGAGCAGTACTTC. This sequence encodes CIARGHLSYEQYF.